These T cell receptor beta chains were read from a single sample in a study of blood T cell repertoires in COVID-19. Data came from immunoSEQ multiplex PCR; TCRdb stores just in-frame clones and leaves some out. Of about 100,000 clones detected, roughly 84% appear once; the ten largest clones hold approximately 7.3%. Specimen: peripheral blood. The receptors come from a young man in a cohort sampled during active COVID-19. CDR3s include the opening cysteine and the closing phenylalanine or tryptophan. A D gene is named only where the DNA matches it firmly. Clone size is not always given. Where it is, it says once, few, many or a class for expanded clones.

j_call clone_size v_call d_call cdr3_nt cdr3_aa
TRBJ1-6 NA TRBV13 NA TGTGCCAGCAGCTTTCGGACAGAGAATTCACCCCTCCACTTT CASSFRTENSPLHF
TRBJ2-3 NA TRBV5-1 TRBD1 TGCGCCAGCAGCCTTGGACAGGCCTGGGATACGCAGTATTTT CASSLGQAWDTQYF
TRBJ2-1 NA TRBV6-5 NA TGTGCCAGCAGTTACTCGGTTACGGGGGGCACCCATGAGCAGTTCTTC CASSYSVTGGTHEQFF
TRBJ2-7 once TRBV21-1 NA TGTGCCAGCAGCAAAAGGAGGACAGGGGGCACCTACGAGCAGTACTTC CASSKRRTGGTYEQYF
TRBJ2-3 NA TRBV3-1/TRBV3-2 NA TGTGCCAGCAGCCAAGAGGCGGGCACAGATACGCAGTATTTT CASSQEAGTDTQYF
TRBJ2-1 NA TRBV11-3 TRBD2 TGTGCCAGCAGCTTAGATTCCACTTCTAGCGGGGGGCAGTTCTTC CASSLDSTSSGGQFF
TRBJ2-6 NA TRBV7-9 NA TGTGCCAGCAGCTTGACAGGTGGGGCCAACGTCCTGACTTTC CASSLTGGANVLTF
TRBJ2-3 NA TRBV7-2 TRBD2 TGTGCCAGCAGCCCAGGACTAGCGGGGGGGGCATATACGCAGTATTTT CASSPGLAGGAYTQYF
TRBJ1-2 few TRBV7-9 TRBD1 TGTGCCAGCAGCTTAGGGACAGGTTATGGCTACACCTTC CASSLGTGYGYTF
TRBJ2-1 NA TRBV4-2 TRBD1 TGTGCCAGCAGCCAAAGACAGGGGCTCGGGAACAATGAGCAGTTCTTC CASSQRQGLGNNEQFF
TRBJ2-2 NA TRBV18 NA TGTGCCAGCTCACCAGAGGCAGAGAACACCGGGGAGCTGTTTTTT CASSPEAENTGELFF
TRBJ2-1 few TRBV14 NA TGTGCCAGCAGCCGGCTACAGGGTCGTAATGAGCAGTTCTTC CASSRLQGRNEQFF
TRBJ1-6 NA TRBV6-1 TRBD1 TGTGCCAGCAGTGAGACAGGGAAGGTTCGTACTTCACCCCTCCACTTT CASSETGKVRTSPLHF
TRBJ1-1 NA TRBV9 TRBD1 TGTGCCAGCAGCGTAGAGGACAGGGCTGAAGCTTTCTTT CASSVEDRAEAFF
TRBJ1-3 NA TRBV9 NA TGTGCCAGCAGCGTAGTGGGCGGGACTGGAAACACCATATATTTT CASSVVGGTGNTIYF
TRBJ1-1 NA TRBV30 TRBD1 TGTGCCTGGGGTCCGGACAGGGTGTCTTTCTTT CAWGPDRVSFF
TRBJ1-1 NA TRBV5-1 TRBD1 TGCGCCAGCAGCTTGACCGGACAGGGGGCATCTGAAGCTTTCTTT CASSLTGQGASEAFF
TRBJ1-6 NA TRBV3-1/TRBV3-2 NA TGTGCCAGCAGGCACAGGGCCGGAGCCCTCCACTTT CASRHRAGALHF
TRBJ1-5 NA TRBV7-9 NA TGTGCCAGCAGCCCGGCGACGGGAGGGCCCCGGCAGCCCCAGCATTTT CASSPATGGPRQPQHF
TRBJ2-7 NA TRBV18 NA TGTGCCAGCTCACCTGGGCAGACCTACGAGCAGTACTTC CASSPGQTYEQYF
TRBJ1-1 NA TRBV19 NA TGTGCCAGTAGTACCTCGGTAAACACTGAAGCTTTCTTT CASSTSVNTEAFF
TRBJ2-7 many TRBV15 TRBD1 TGTGCCACCAGCGGACAGGGGGCCGTGCAGTACTTC CATSGQGAVQYF
TRBJ1-1 NA TRBV7-2 NA TGTGCCAGCAGCTTAGCCACAGTGAACACTGAAGCTTTCTTT CASSLATVNTEAFF
TRBJ2-3 NA TRBV10-3 NA TGTGCCATCAGTGATGGGCAGCCAGGCACAGATACGCAGTATTTT CAISDGQPGTDTQYF
TRBJ1-1 NA TRBV9 NA TGTGCCAGCAGCGTAGGCCCTGGGGGCAGGGCTTTGGGCACTGAAGCTTTCTTT CASSVGPGGRALGTEAFF
TRBJ1-1 NA TRBV10-3 NA TGTGCCATCAGTGAGTCCCCCGGGGACACTGAAGCTTTCTTT CAISESPGDTEAFF
TRBJ2-1 NA TRBV7-2 NA TGTGCCAGCAGCTCGAGGTGGCCCCAGCGTTACAATGAGCAGTTCTTC CASSSRWPQRYNEQFF
TRBJ2-3 few TRBV10-2 NA TGCGCCAGCAGTGAGGACAGGGAGGCAGATACGCAGTATTTT CASSEDREADTQYF
TRBJ2-5 NA TRBV2 NA TGTGCCAGCACGAGGGGGGGCCAAGAGACCCAGTACTTC CASTRGGQETQYF
TRBJ2-3 NA TRBV6-5 TRBD1 TGTGCCAGCAGTAGTGGGACAGGGGGAGTAGATACGCAGTATTTT CASSSGTGGVDTQYF
TRBJ1-5 NA TRBV3-1/TRBV3-2 NA TGTGCCAGCAGCCAAGGGACAGCTTACAATCAGCCCCAGCATTTT CASSQGTAYNQPQHF
TRBJ1-4 NA TRBV10-1 TRBD1 TGCGCCAGCAGCAGAGGGACAGGGAATGAAAAACTGTTTTTT CASSRGTGNEKLFF
TRBJ2-3 NA TRBV3-1/TRBV3-2 TRBD2 TGTGCCAGCAGCGGAACCGGGGCTAGCGGGGGCTATACGCAGTATTTT CASSGTGASGGYTQYF
TRBJ1-5 NA TRBV12-3/TRBV12-4 NA TGTGCCAGCAGACCGGGTCAAGGGCCCCAGCATTTT CASRPGQGPQHF
TRBJ2-1 NA TRBV19 NA TGTGCCAGTCCATTCCGACAGGTGAAGCCGTTCTTC CASPFRQVKPFF
TRBJ1-2 NA TRBV11-2 NA TGTGCCAGCAGCTGGGAGGGGAGTTCCTATGGCTACACCTTC CASSWEGSSYGYTF
TRBJ2-3 NA TRBV12-5 TRBD2 TGTGCTAGTGGTTTAGGGTCGGGGGGGGTAGATACGCAGTATTTT CASGLGSGGVDTQYF
TRBJ2-5 NA TRBV2 TRBD2 TGTGCCAGCAGGTTACTAGCGGGCGCCCAAGAGACCCAGTACTTC CASRLLAGAQETQYF
TRBJ2-2 NA TRBV5-4 NA TGTGCCAGCATGGACAGTAACACCGGGGAGCTGTTTTTT CASMDSNTGELFF
TRBJ1-2 NA TRBV6-4 NA TGTGCCAGCAGCGCAGGCACCCCACTGGACTATGGCTACACCTTC CASSAGTPLDYGYTF